These 2 T cell receptor beta chains share one sample of origin, sequenced in a study of T cell responses to AZD1222 COVID-19 vaccine. The method was immunoSEQ multiplex PCR; TCRdb's version includes in-frame clones alone and lacks a portion of them. The table has approximately 150,000 clones, about 90% seen once; the top ten hold 2.6%. The sample consisted of peripheral blood, taken on day 0 of AZD1222 vaccination. These receptors were taken from an adult in good health.

This clone was counted only a few times. The chain is built from TRBV19 and TRBJ1-2, with unresolved D. CDR3 length equals 12 residues. Germline CDR1 reads LNHDA; CDR2 reads SQIVND (reference sequence). Trimming took 9 bases from V and 2 from J, leaving 10 bases between them. The CDR3 DNA sequence: TGTGCCAGCGCGAGGCAGAACTATGGCTACACCTTC. Residues: CASARQNYGYTF.

V and J are TRBV7-9 and TRBJ1-4; D remains unclear. The CDR3 length is 13 residues. V was cut by 3 bases and J by 6 bases, with 8 bases left in between. The germline CDR1 and CDR2 sequences are SEHNR and FQNEAQ (reference sequence). CDR3 sequence (DNA): TGTGCCAGCAGCTTTCCAGGTCATGAAAAACTGTTTTTT. Protein: CASSFPGHEKLFF.